This is a list of T cell receptor beta chains from one sample in a study of T-cell memory formation after mild COVID-19. TCRdb recomputed calls from the 5' RACE reads with MiXCR, one row per CDR3 protein. The sample includes about 7,400 distinct CDR3 sequences, 30% to 40% of them seen just once. The specimen sequenced was PBMCs or a T cell subset sorted from them (not recorded which). The receptors stem from an adult woman who had mild COVID-19 (a few samples of this study predate the infection). Cell type and time point are not known. Each CDR3 is given with its conserved first and last residue. A D gene is named only where the DNA matches it firmly. Only some rows state a clone size, as once, few, many or a class for expanded clones.

>.|many|TRBV4-1|TRBJ2-7
TGCGCCAGCAGCGGGACGGGGGCTGGCGAGCAGTACTTC
CASSGTGAGEQYF
>.|many|TRBV4-3|TRBJ2-1
TGCGCCAGCAGCCCGGGTCTGACCCTGTTCTTC
CASSPGLTLFF
>.|.|TRBV7-6|TRBJ2-1
TGTGCCAGCACCTCAACGGACAATGAGCAGTTCTTC
CASTSTDNEQFF
>.|many|TRBV29-1|TRBJ2-7
TGCAGCTACGCGGGGAGAGGCGGCGAGCAGTACTTC
CSYAGRGGEQYF
>.|.|TRBV12-3/TRBV12-4|TRBJ1-1
TGTGCCAGCAGTCACCAGGGGACGGGCACTGAAGCTTTCTTT
CASSHQGTGTEAFF
>.|medium-sized|TRBV3-1|TRBJ2-7
TGTGCCAGCAGCCAAGACCGGGACCGTCCTTCCTACGAGCAGTACTTC
CASSQDRDRPSYEQYF
>.|many|TRBV20-1|TRBJ2-2
TGCAGTGCTAGAGATCGCTGGAGACAGAACACCGGGGAGCTGTTTTTT
CSARDRWRQNTGELFF
>TRBD1|many|TRBV6-5|TRBJ1-2
TGTGCCAGCAGTTACGACAGGGGGCGAGCTAACTATGGCTACACCTTC
CASSYDRGRANYGYTF
>.|medium-sized|TRBV5-1|TRBJ2-7
TGCGCCAGCAGCTTTGAGAGCTTGCAATACGAGCAGTACTTC
CASSFESLQYEQYF
>TRBD1|medium-sized|TRBV4-1|TRBJ1-1
TGCGCCAGCAGCCAAGATGGACAGGGGAATTGGATGAACACTGAAGCTTTCTTT
CASSQDGQGNWMNTEAFF
>TRBD2|once|TRBV4-3|TRBJ2-1
TGCGCCAGCAGCCAAGACTCTAGCGGGAGGCCGAGCGGCGGCGAGCAGTTCTTC
CASSQDSSGRPSGGEQFF
>TRBD2|many|TRBV4-2|TRBJ2-1
TGTGCCAGCAGCCCTAGCTATCTGGCGGGAGGGTGGGATGAGCAGTTCTTC
CASSPSYLAGGWDEQFF
>.|medium-sized|TRBV12-3/TRBV12-4|TRBJ2-3
TGTGCCAGCAGTGCCCTGGGACAGCAGTATTTT
CASSALGQQYF
>.|many|TRBV3-1|TRBJ2-2
TGTGCCAGCACCCGGAGGGGGGCGGCGAACACCGGGGAGCTGTTTTTT
CASTRRGAANTGELFF
>.|many|TRBV27|TRBJ2-1
TGTGCCAGCAGTCCCATGGTGGGCAATGAGCAGTTCTTC
CASSPMVGNEQFF
>TRBD2|many|TRBV7-9|TRBJ2-1
TGTGCCAGCAGAAGTTCCAGTCGACTAGCGGGAGCGATCTACTACAATGAGCAGTTCTTC
CASRSSSRLAGAIYYNEQFF
>TRBD1|.|TRBV7-2|TRBJ2-1
TGTGCCAGCAGCGTCGGGACAGGGCCCTACAATGAGCAGTTCTTC
CASSVGTGPYNEQFF
>TRBD2|.|TRBV20-1|TRBJ2-3
TGCAGTGCCCGCTTGCCGGGAGGCGTGAGGGCAGATACGCAGTATTTT
CSARLPGGVRADTQYF